This T cell receptor beta chain was sequenced in a study of cytomegalovirus exposure and HLA in healthy donors (dated by TCRdb to 2017 to 2019). Concerning the study at large: According to an earlier analysis of 550 to 750 of the donors, about 179 million T cells yielded 120 million or so unique TCR beta sequences and about 300 Gb of sequence data. All discovery cohort repertoires had been generated on a single sequencing platform. Class I and class II HLA loci were covered by the typing at four-digit resolution. Several DR-DQ haplotypes were handled as single units for association and clustering because linkage in the cohort was strong. In addition to the first cohort of approximately 670 subjects, a separate validation cohort of about 120 different subjects was used. In an earlier analysis of 587 of the donors, high-throughput TCR beta sequencing was used to judge whether each TCR beta V gene segment behaved as functional or pseudogenic. The aim of the study was to test whether cataloging public T cell receptors could identify signatures of past pathogen exposure. Of the roughly 410 genotyped donors, 70% to 90% were placed in the genetic ancestry cluster associated with self-reported Caucasian donors. A later genetic analysis took genome-wide SNP genotypes for about 60% of the roughly 670 donors and used that subset as a discovery cohort. To study patterns of TCR occurrence, a later analysis re-analyzed previously published TCR beta repertoires from around 670 donors and added high-resolution HLA genotyping. Donor age, sex, ethnicity and CMV serostatus were compiled together with the repertoire data. Roughly 300 gigabases of sequencing data and 70 million to 85 million unique TCR sequences were included in an early release covering around 600 HLA-typed donors. To predict cytomegalovirus infection status, the study brought together high-throughput TCR immunosequencing, statistical association of individual TCRs with disease status, and machine learning. Across around 400 genotyped donors of the cohort, an average of approximately 220,000 unique TCR beta nucleotide sequences per donor were sequenced, and 15% to 20% of those sequences were non-productive. Using immunosequencing, the study profiled T cell repertoires from 666 subjects and related those repertoires to cytomegalovirus serostatus. Typing coverage varied by locus: roughly 629-630 donors for A, B, C, DRB1 and DQB1; approximately 500 for DQA1; about 600 for DPA1; approximately 450 for DPB1. The later analysis used no new phenotypic data to find candidate immune exposures, relying instead on TCR beta sequences and their occurrence across donors.

The cohort was made up of under 800 healthy bone marrow donors. All cohort members were sampled while nominally healthy, although unrecorded immune exposures were likely present. The donor was CMV seronegative and was included in the group of a few hundred seronegative cohort members. A peripheral blood sample was collected from each donor, and TCR beta sequencing was performed on peripheral blood mononuclear cells. The Qiagen DNeasy Blood Extraction Kit was used to extract genomic DNA from the blood cell samples. Worth noting for this clone: Its antigen is currently not known. The sample holds no much larger clone one base away, and base qualities are not on file.

V is shortened by 2 bases, J by 4 bases, and the region joining them spans 17 bases. From a lookup of the germline V gene, CDR1 and CDR2 are MNHEY and SVGAGI. There are 16 amino acids in the CDR3, from cysteine to phenylalanine inclusive. Only CDR3 DNA is held: 48 bases, read in frame from base 1. The library was made by the immunoSEQ multiplex PCR assay. The multiplex PCR relied on a mix of 60 forward primers for TCR Vbeta segments and 13 reverse primers for TCR Jbeta segments. The CDR3 region of rearranged TCR beta genes was amplified from genomic DNA by a multiplex PCR assay. The amplified TCR beta libraries were sequenced on the Illumina HiSeq System as 87-base-pair reads. Regarding the original processing steps: Across the 500 to 700 repertoires, a later analysis counted 60 million to 90 million unique TCR beta chains, 8.5 million to 12 million of which were shared by at least two donors. To remove PCR and sequencing errors, raw reads were error-corrected and collapsed into unique sequences using a nearest-neighbor algorithm that merged closely related sequences. To assign V, D and J gene segments, CDR3 sequences were aligned to IMGT reference sequences. For a sequence to be retained, a match of at least six nucleotides was required to both a V gene segment and a J gene segment. Rearrangements were called productive when the CDR3 lacked stop codons and stayed in frame with V and J; all others were non-productive. CDR3 was defined according to IMGT convention as the region running from the second conserved V-encoded cysteine to the conserved J-encoded phenylalanine. The earlier analysis of fewer than 700 of the donors excluded sequences that lacked an unambiguous match to a single V gene segment. An earlier analysis of several hundred of the donors called V segments functional above 56.7% productive rearrangements and segregating when the between-donor standard deviation exceeded 5%. A statistical classification framework was built for diagnosing cytomegalovirus status from the catalog of TCR beta chain sequences. V and J gene assignment, in a later analysis, came from comparing TCR nucleotide sequences with IMGT/GENE-DB human TR gene sequences. A later analysis assigned CDR3 sequences and most-parsimonious VDJ recombination scenarios with the TCRdist pipeline. A later analysis defined each TCR beta chain by its CDR3 amino acid sequence plus V-gene family, and excluded reads lacking a unique V-gene family. As a way to deal with suspected cross-contamination and a sequencing artifact, a later analysis dropped under 600 nucleotide sequences that were highly shared and had low generation probability. A later analysis calculated a clonal expansion index for each public chain from normalized within-repertoire ranks of inferred template counts. Generation probabilities in a later analysis came from a VDJ recombination model fitted to out-of-frame rearrangements, and those results were checked against IGoR. A later analysis scored TCR-TCR, TCR-HLA and TCR-CMV co-occurrence with hypergeometric tests, applying a repertoire-size bias correction to TCR pairs. To estimate false discovery rates, a later analysis permuted the HLA or CMV assignments 20 times. A later analysis grouped co-occurring TCRs with DBSCAN, adding TCRdist sequence similarity when clustering within HLA-allele-positive subsets. Co-occurrence clustering excluded repertoires with fewer than 30,000 or more than 120,000 public chains, plus five with anomalous nucleotide sharing. Not all clones reach the TCRdb copy of this immuneACCESS table, which keeps in-frame sequences only. Checked studies attribute under half of the gap to unresolved V genes and leave the rest unexplained. V and J calls plus clone size are reproduced from that table; the DNA served to infer D and trimming. The sample contains over 150,000 clones, about four fifths of them found a single time. The ten largest clonotypes hold 2.8% of the sample.

What the authors observed across the whole study: Compared with equally common non-associated chains, HLA-associated TCR beta chains in a later analysis were more clonally expanded and had lower generation probabilities. Cytomegalovirus status was reported to be diagnosed by the classifier with high specificity and sensitivity in both the original and validation cohorts. Most TCR sequences were observed very rarely across donors, whereas some public TCRs were present in many individuals. HLA typing was unavailable for some donors at each locus, so association tests used only the typed subset. When HLA alleles, especially DR and DQ, strongly co-occurred, attributing TCR associations to individual alleles was difficult. A further reported finding was that TCR beta sequences accurately predicted the HLA-A and HLA-B alleles for most subjects in the first cohort. Some 15 rarely observed V segments, including chromosome 9 orphons, were excluded from the earlier analysis of approximately 500 of the donors because counts were too low. A cluster of highly shared sequence variants was judged likely to represent a technical artifact of the sequencing pipeline. The 87-base-pair reads could not distinguish some IMGT-functional V segments, including TRBV6-2 and TRBV6-3, so those segments were excluded. The cohort was sequenced for TCR beta chains only, and without alpha or paired-chain data the features that could be detected were limited. In vitro tests confirmed that a few of the cytomegalovirus-associated TCR beta chains recognize cytomegalovirus antigens. Most CMV-associated TCR beta chains appeared to be HLA-restricted in a later analysis, and the HLA associations seemed to be driven largely by CMV exposure. According to a later analysis, TCR association rates differed among HLA loci, with DRB1 alleles showing the most associated TCRs and HLA-C alleles showing the fewest. Linkage disequilibrium might explain the correlated functional status among segregating V segments, but an unknown experimental factor could not be ruled out. Roughly uniform sequencing depth across donors was assumed in presence/absence analyses, although this assumption may not hold. The study gave a list of over 150 TCR beta chains associated with cytomegalovirus. It was suggested by the authors that the approach could potentially be generalized to other disease states and immunological phenotypes. For the cohort, immune exposure information was limited to CMV serostatus. Several of the top co-occurrence clusters appeared to be linked to parvovirus B19, influenza, CMV and Epstein-Barr virus, according to a later analysis. In a later genetic analysis, fewer N-insertions in productive TCRs were reported among donors in an Asian-associated ancestry cluster than the roughly 710-donor mean. In a later genetic analysis, a missense DCLRE1C variant was associated with V-gene and J-gene trimming of TCR beta chains, and the association was replicated in an independent cohort. At a false discovery rate of 0.05, a later analysis linked some 18,000 TCR beta sequences to specific HLA alleles. In an earlier analysis of 450 to 750 of the donors, most TCR beta V segments appeared in productive rearrangements about 87% or about 30% of the time, broadly matching IMGT annotations.

The material sequenced was PBMCs. The rearrangement combines TRBV6-5 with TRBJ1-2; the D gene identity is not certain. This clonotype was sampled from a man younger than 30 in good health and CMV-seronegative. The nucleotides read TGTGCCAGCAGTTACAAGTTAATGAGACACCTCTATGGCTACACCTTC. It translates to CASSYKLMRHLYGYTF.